These T cell receptor beta chains were read from a single sample in a study of blood T cells in healthy people across ages. TCRdb used MiXCR to reprocess the 5' RACE reads, holding one entry per CDR3 protein. The data contain more than 1,400,000 distinct CDR3 sequences, about 40% of them singletons. Sequenced material: blood. The receptors stem from a woman under 30 in good health. Each CDR3 is given with its conserved first and last residue. The order of the fields is V gene, J gene, clone size, CDR3 length, D gene, CDR3 protein, CDR3 DNA. D genes are given only for firm matches. Size is stated for part of the rows, as once, few or many counts, or as a class when the clone is expanded.

TRBV12-3/TRBV12-4	TRBJ1-2	many	12	-	CASSLQGGGYTF	TGTGCCAGCAGTCTACAGGGTGGTGGCTACACCTTC
TRBV28	TRBJ1-6	few	15	-	CASGSPERYNSPLHF	TGTGCCAGCGGCAGCCCGGAGCGGTATAATTCACCCCTCCACTTT
TRBV7-9	TRBJ2-3	-	17	TRBD1	CASSLVIQGASTDTQYF	TGTGCCAGCAGCTTAGTCATCCAGGGGGCAAGCACAGATACGCAGTATTTT
TRBV12-3/TRBV12-4	TRBJ1-1	few	15	TRBD1	CASSSRQGRYGEAFF	TGTGCCAGCAGTTCGCGACAGGGTCGTTACGGTGAAGCTTTCTTT
TRBV27	TRBJ2-7	-	13	-	CARERKNSYEQYF	TGTGCCAGAGAGCGGAAAAACTCCTACGAGCAGTACTTC
TRBV6-2/TRBV6-3	TRBJ2-7	few	16	TRBD2	CASSLVIAGGYNEQYF	TGTGCCAGCAGTTTGGTGATAGCGGGAGGGTACAATGAGCAGTACTTC
TRBV11-2	TRBJ2-7	-	16	TRBD2	CASSLLAGAIYNEQYF	TGTGCCAGCAGCCTACTAGCGGGGGCCATCTACAATGAGCAGTACTTC
TRBV4-1	TRBJ2-7	once	16	-	CASSHLGGWEAGEQYF	TGCGCCAGCAGCCATTTAGGCGGCTGGGAGGCGGGCGAGCAGTACTTC
TRBV27	TRBJ2-3	once	15	TRBD2	CASSIGTKVSDTQYF	TGTGCCAGCAGCATCGGGACTAAGGTCTCAGATACGCAGTATTTT
TRBV2	TRBJ1-6	-	17	-	CASSERWLRGLNSPLHF	TGTGCCAGCAGTGAAAGGTGGTTAAGGGGCCTTAATTCACCCCTCCACTTT
TRBV28	TRBJ2-6	-	16	-	CASNPGGVSGANVLTF	TGTGCCAGCAATCCCGGGGGCGTCTCTGGGGCCAACGTCCTGACTTTC
TRBV20-1	TRBJ2-1	-	12	TRBD1	CSANRGYDEQFF	TGCAGTGCTAACAGGGGGTATGATGAGCAGTTCTTC
TRBV20-1	TRBJ2-2	-	16	TRBD1	CSARLGGAAYTGELFF	TGCAGTGCTAGACTAGGGGGCGCGGCGTACACCGGGGAGCTGTTTTTT
TRBV28	TRBJ1-6	-	14	-	CASIEAVNDLALHF	TGTGCCAGCATAGAAGCAGTGAATGATTTGGCCCTCCACTTT
TRBV10-3	TRBJ2-7	once	15	-	CAISESPVHPYEQYF	TGTGCCATCAGTGAGTCGCCGGTACATCCCTACGAGCAGTACTTC
TRBV3-1	TRBJ1-2	-	15	TRBD1	CASSPGQVQSYGYTF	TGTGCCAGCAGCCCAGGACAGGTCCAATCCTATGGCTACACCTTC
TRBV4-1	TRBJ1-1	-	14	-	CASSQVAENTEAFF	TGCGCCAGCAGCCAAGTGGCGGAAAACACTGAAGCTTTTTTT
TRBV20-1	TRBJ1-6	-	16	-	CSARVGTSSYNSPLHF	TGCAGTGCTAGAGTGGGCACGAGCTCCTATAATTCACCCCTCCACTTT
TRBV14	TRBJ1-6	few	14	-	CASSQTGMDSPLHF	TGTGCCAGCAGCCAGACAGGAATGGACTCACCCCTCCACTTT
TRBV24-1	TRBJ2-5	-	15	-	CATSDPRTDQETQNF	TGTGCCACCAGTGATCCGCGGACAGATCAAGAGACCCAGAACTTC
TRBV5-1	TRBJ1-2	few	13	TRBD1	CASRRDSNYGYTF	TGCGCCAGCAGGAGGGACAGTAACTATGGCTACACCTTC
TRBV15	TRBJ1-4	-	14	-	CATSNRATNEKLFF	TGTGCCACCAGCAACCGAGCAACTAATGAAAAACTGTTTTTT
TRBV6-5	TRBJ2-7	-	14	-	CASSYSFGPDEQYF	TGTGCCAGCAGTTACTCGTTTGGCCCCGACGAGCAGTACTTC
TRBV20-1	TRBJ2-1	few	11	TRBD1	CSAGQDNEQFF	TGCAGTGCTGGACAGGACAATGAGCAGTTCTTC
TRBV15	TRBJ2-7	-	15	-	CATSRDLGNSYEQYF	TGTGCCACCAGCAGAGATCTCGGAAACTCCTACGAGCAGTACTTC
TRBV29-1	TRBJ2-3	-	16	-	CSGWSLGGIRADTQYF	TGCAGCGGTTGGTCCCTAGGCGGCATAAGGGCAGATACGCAGTATTTT
TRBV2	TRBJ1-6	-	16	-	CASSADQGSRNSPLHF	TGTGCCAGCAGTGCTGATCAGGGTTCCCGCAATTCACCCCTCCACTTT
TRBV6-1	TRBJ2-1	-	14	TRBD2	CASRGTSGKGEQFF	TGTGCCAGCAGGGGGACTAGCGGGAAGGGTGAGCAGTTCTTC
TRBV6-2/TRBV6-3	TRBJ2-7	few	14	-	CASSYFGKTYEQYF	TGTGCCAGCAGTTACTTCGGGAAGACCTACGAGCAGTACTTC
TRBV28	TRBJ2-1	-	12	-	CASSLKGTEQFF	TGTGCCAGCAGTTTAAAAGGGACCGAGCAGTTCTTC
TRBV6-5	TRBJ2-7	-	15	-	CATSYSVGIVYEQYF	TGTGCCACCAGTTACTCCGTGGGGATTGTGTACGAGCAGTACTTC
TRBV2	TRBJ1-5	few	15	TRBD1	CASSEGQVKNQPQHF	TGTGCCAGCAGTGAGGGACAGGTTAAAAATCAGCCCCAGCATTTT
TRBV9	TRBJ2-5	few	15	TRBD2	CASSATSGIQETQYF	TGTGCCAGCAGCGCGACTAGCGGGATCCAAGAGACCCAGTACTTC
TRBV29-1	TRBJ2-7	many	15	TRBD2	CSVHTSGPSSYEQYF	TGCAGCGTGCACACTAGCGGGCCTAGCTCCTACGAGCAGTACTTC
TRBV12-3/TRBV12-4	TRBJ2-1	-	14	TRBD2	CASLSGSSYNEQFF	TGTGCCAGCCTGAGCGGGAGCTCCTACAATGAGCAGTTCTTC
TRBV10-3	TRBJ2-5	-	13	-	CAISGGRGETQYF	TGTGCCATCAGTGGGGGTCGAGGGGAGACCCAGTACTTC
TRBV10-3	TRBJ2-5	-	15	-	CAISESGLAQETQYF	TGTGCCATCAGTGAGAGCGGTCTAGCCCAAGAGACCCAGTACTTC
TRBV5-1	TRBJ1-2	few	15	-	CASSLVGGLASGYTF	TGCGCCAGCAGCTTGGTAGGAGGGCTGGCTAGTGGCTACACCTTC
TRBV20-1	TRBJ2-5	-	13	-	CSARSELQETQYF	TGCAGTGCTAGATCAGAATTACAAGAGACCCAGTACTTC
TRBV10-2	TRBJ2-7	-	14	-	CATTLTNLAREQYF	TGCGCCACCACGTTAACAAACCTAGCGAGGGAGCAGTACTTC
TRBV20-1	TRBJ2-1	many	17	TRBD2	CSARSGTSGGRPNEQFF	TGCAGTGCTAGATCCGGGACTAGCGGGGGCCGACCCAATGAGCAGTTCTTC
TRBV20-1	TRBJ1-6	-	15	-	CSARNQVTAGSPLHF	TGCAGTGCTAGGAATCAAGTGACAGCGGGTTCACCCCTCCACTTT
TRBV9	TRBJ2-7	-	14	-	CASSAHTSLYEQYF	TGTGCCAGCAGCGCGCATACTAGTCTATACGAGCAGTACTTC
TRBV20-1	TRBJ2-1	-	14	TRBD2	CSVPGTSGDNEQFF	TGCAGTGTACCCGGGACTAGCGGAGACAATGAGCAGTTCTTC
TRBV20-1	TRBJ2-1	few	13	-	CSATSSGNNEQFF	TGCAGTGCCACCTCATCAGGGAACAATGAGCAGTTCTTC
TRBV20-1	TRBJ2-1	few	16	-	CSAREGGGSSYNEQFF	TGCAGTGCTAGAGAGGGGGGCGGGAGCTCCTACAATGAGCAGTTCTTC
TRBV5-6	TRBJ1-2	few	14	-	CASSSRAGDYGYTF	TGTGCCAGCAGCTCTAGGGCAGGGGACTATGGCTACACCTTC
TRBV20-1	TRBJ2-7	-	17	TRBD2	CSARDGTRKGMVYEQYF	TGCAGTGCTAGAGATGGGACTAGAAAGGGCATGGTCTACGAGCAGTACTTC
TRBV4-1	TRBJ2-7	few	14	-	CASSQDRTLYEQYF	TGCGCCAGCAGCCAAGATCGGACTCTCTACGAGCAGTACTTC
TRBV9	TRBJ2-1	-	16	TRBD2	CASSVVWTSGYNEQFF	TGTGCCAGCAGCGTAGTTTGGACTAGCGGCTACAATGAGCAGTTCTTC
TRBV28	TRBJ2-7	-	12	-	CASRSPPGEQYF	TGTGCCAGCAGATCCCCACCGGGAGAGCAGTACTTC